This TCR beta chain came from a study of long-term antiretroviral therapy in people with HIV. Across the whole study: In the earliest collections, sampling predates the 2015 immediate-ART recommendation by about a decade.

Findings of the study overall: It was observed that HIV repertoires exhibited narrower CDR3 length ranges than controls. Whichever time point was examined, clones expanded before ART dominated the repertoire. The study found that diversity rose after ART but stayed below transplant donor controls.

Points on this clone: Its antigen remains unknown.

Researchers report immunoSEQ v3.0 was run at survey level. The assay was immunoSEQ multiplex PCR, and TCRdb's table has in-frame clones only and misses some. The sample contains under 45,000 clones, 94% of which appear only once. Specimen: unsorted PBMCs, collected about 9 years after starting antiretroviral therapy. The clonotype was recovered from a man aged 25-45 years with HIV.

The CDR3: CAIRNKENTEAFF. For the CDR3, the DNA is TGCGCCATCCGAAACAAGGAGAACACTGAAGCTTTCTTT. The chain is built from TRBV10-2 and TRBJ1-1; unclear D gene. The CDR3 is made up of 13 amino acids. Germline CDR1 reads WSHSY; CDR2 reads SAAADI. Trimming stripped 10 bases from V and 1 base from J, with 13 bases between.